The present entry profiles one T cell receptor beta chain with its context. Assay: immunoSEQ multiplex PCR; the TCRdb copy retains only in-frame clones and omits some. The table includes some 51,000 clones, around 89% detected once. This entry comes from a study of blood T cell repertoires in COVID-19. Germline V gene sequence: CDR1 WNHNN, CDR2 SYGVQD (reference sequence). The CDR3 runs to 16 residues. Deletions cut 2 bases from V and 8 bases from J, with 19 bases between. This clonotype originated in a man between 50 and 59 years old with active COVID-19. The J gene is TRBJ1-5, the V gene TRBV10-1; D uncertain. The sequenced sample was peripheral blood. The CDR3 sequence is CASSEPVTTKVEPQHF. The CDR3 DNA reads TGCGCCAGCAGTGAGCCCGTAACTACGAAGGTGGAGCCCCAGCATTTT.